Each of the 11 T cell receptor beta chains below was sequenced from the same sample in a study of T-cell memory formation after mild COVID-19. TCRdb used MiXCR to reprocess the 5' RACE reads, holding one entry per CDR3 protein. This sample has some 210,000 distinct CDR3 sequences, with 27% found just once. Sequencing was carried out using PBMCs or a T cell subset sorted from them (not recorded which). The receptors were sampled from an adult woman who had mild COVID-19 (a few samples of this study predate the infection). Cell type and time point are not known.

The chain couples TRBV7-9 to TRBJ1-2; no firm D call. Looked up from germline, CDR1 is SEHNR and CDR2 is FQNEAQ (reference sequence). This CDR3 spans 13 amino acids. Trimming stripped 2 bases from V and 10 bases from J, with 14 bases between. The CDR3 region is CASSLRSSENYTF. CDR3 sequence (DNA): TGTGCCAGCAGCTTAAGGTCTAGTGAGAACTACACCTTC.

The sample holds a few counts of this clonotype. This chain joins TRBV7-9 and TRBJ1-1, with 7 bases identical to TRBD1. In germline, CDR1 is SEHNR, CDR2 FQNEAQ (reference sequence). The junction had 9 bases not matched to a gene; V was cut back by 7 bases and J by 7 bases. The length of the CDR3 is 13 residues. The CDR3 sequence: CASIALQGSEAFF. The CDR3 bases are TGTGCCAGCATCGCCCTACAGGGGAGTGAAGCTTTCTTT.

This clonotype turned up a few times. The CDR3 DNA reads as TGTGCCAGTTCCGAGACAAGGGGCCTCGGGGTTCAGTACTTC. Its protein product is CASSETRGLGVQYF. The rearrangement uses TRBV19 and TRBJ2-4; the D call may be TRBD1 or TRBD2 (5 bases each). V lost 8 bases, J lost 11 bases, and 22 bases lay in between. The CDR3 has 14 amino acids. The germline V gene encodes CDR1 LNHDA and CDR2 SQIVND (reference sequence).

CDR3: CARWESGTPRGEQFF. The CDR3 nucleotides read TGTGCCAGGTGGGAGAGCGGGACTCCTCGAGGTGAGCAGTTCTTC. The chain recombines TRBV6-2 or TRBV6-3 with TRBJ2-1, with 7 bases that match TRBD2. Germline values: CDR1 MNHEY, CDR2 SVGEGT. V was pared by 9 bases and J by 9 bases, with 17 bases of the junction left unmatched. This CDR3 is built from 15 residues.

This clonotype was detected a few times. This CDR3 reads CASSEYYVSSYNEQFF. The CDR3 DNA is TGTGCCAGCAGTGAATATTACGTTAGCTCCTACAATGAGCAGTTCTTC. The chain combines TRBV6-4 with TRBJ2-1, with D uncertain. Deletions cut 3 bases from V and 0 bases from J, with 12 bases between. CDR3 length equals 16 residues. Germline values: CDR1 MRHNA, CDR2 SNTAGT.

Only one count was recorded for this clonotype. CDR3 DNA sequence: TGCAGCGTTGGGCGGGAAGACTCCTACGAGCAGTACTTC. It is translated as CSVGREDSYEQYF. This rearrangement joins TRBV29-1 to TRBJ2-7; tentative D call: TRBD2 (6 bases). CDR3 size: 13 residues. Between the trimmed V and J ends, which lost 4 bases and 0 bases, there was a span of 10 bases. The germline CDR1 and CDR2 sequences are SQVTM and ANQGSEA.

The chain recombines TRBV12-3 or TRBV12-4 with TRBJ2-3, with a tentative D call TRBD1 (6 bases). Trimming pared 8 bases from V and 1 base from J, leaving 10 bases between. CDR3 length: 13 amino acids. CDR3 amino acids: CASGAGGTDTQYF. CDR3 nucleotide sequence: TGTGCCAGCGGGGCAGGGGGCACAGATACGCAGTATTTT.

The genes are TRBV5-1 and TRBJ2-1; a possible D gene is TRBD2 (7 bases). Germline lookup yields CDR1 SGHRS and CDR2 YFSETQ. This CDR3 spans 19 amino acids. The V gene lost 1 base and the J gene lost 3 bases, with 23 bases spanning the gap. CDR3 sequence: CASSLHEGEGPLFYNEQFF. The CDR3 bases are TGCGCCAGCAGCTTGCACGAGGGGGAGGGCCCTCTTTTCTACAATGAGCAGTTCTTC.

The chain uses TRBV7-3 and TRBJ1-1; D perhaps matches TRBD1 (6 bases). This CDR3 is 13 amino acids long. V was pared by 3 bases and J by 4 bases, with 9 bases between. Germline V CDR1 and CDR2: SGHTA, FQGTGA. The CDR3 sequence is CASSFTGPTEAFF. CDR3 nucleotide sequence: TGTGCCAGCAGCTTTACAGGGCCCACTGAAGCTTTCTTT. Looking up the rest from reference TRBV7-3 and TRBJ1-1 gives the full variable domain: GAGVSQTPSNKVTEKGKYVELRCDPISGHTALYWYRQSLGQGPEFLIYFQGTGAADDSGLPNDRFFAVRPEGSVSTLKIQRTERGDSAVYLCASSFTGPTEAFFGQGTRLTVV.

J is TRBJ2-7 and V is TRBV7-2; possibly TRBD2 for D (5 bases). The CDR3 runs to 12 residues. V gave up 3 bases and J gave up 6 bases, with 9 bases separating them. Germline assignment: CDR1 SGHTA and CDR2 FQGNSA. CDR3 DNA: TGTGCCAGCAGCTTTAGTCGGGGCGAGCAGTACTTC. Amino acids: CASSFSRGEQYF.

This clonotype is categorized as medium-sized. This sequence joins TRBV2 and TRBJ2-7; D may be TRBD2 (6 bases). Trimming stripped 6 bases from V and 4 bases from J, with 13 bases between. The germline gives CDR1 SNHLY, CDR2 FYNNEI. The CDR3 covers 13 residues. CDR3 residues: CASSGGVSYEQYF. The DNA of the CDR3 is TGTGCCAGCAGCGGAGGGGTCTCTTACGAGCAGTACTTC.